A single T cell receptor (beta chain) is shown here with its context. Its target is unknown. These data originate in a study of T cells in localized non-small cell lung cancer. Study results and caveats: Appearances in adjacent lung were noted for a median 57 of the top 100 tumor clones.

The V gene lost 6 bases and the J gene lost 6 bases, with 21 bases spanning the gap. Germline CDR1 is SNHLY and CDR2 is FYNNEI. The CDR3 loop spans 16 amino acids. Measured with immunoSEQ multiplex PCR; TCRdb has only the in-frame clones, and not every one. The table includes tens of thousands of clones, about nine tenths detected once. This chain uses TRBV2 with TRBJ1-5; a possible D gene is TRBD1 (5 bases). The source was peripheral blood, collected before any cancer treatment. The receptor comes from a woman aged 35 to 69 with stage I lung adenocarcinoma. CDR3 DNA sequence: TGTGCCAGCAGGGCGGGGACCTCAGTAGGAGGTCAGCCCCAGCATTTT. This codes for CASRAGTSVGGQPQHF.